The 7 T cell receptor beta chains below were found in one sample sequenced in a study of cytomegalovirus exposure and HLA in healthy donors. 60 Vbeta and 13 Jbeta primers were used in PCR. Clones were read by immunoSEQ multiplex PCR, and TCRdb kept only the in-frame ones, dropping some. The table lists some 270,000 clones, around nine tenths of them singletons. The source material was PBMCs. These receptor sequences come from a girl aged 2 to 10 in good health and CMV-seronegative.

Worth noting for this clone: Distinct nucleotide sequences in the sample also encode this CDR3. This chain joins TRBV19 and TRBJ1-2, with D possibly matching TRBD1 (6 bases). The V end was cut by 9 bases, the J end by 4 bases, with 9 bases between. Germline CDR1 reads LNHDA; CDR2 reads SQIVND (reference sequence). The CDR3 totals 11 residues. Here the CDR3 reads CASRGAYGYTF. DNA for the CDR3: TGTGCCAGCAGGGGCGCCTATGGCTACACCTTC.

The rearrangement joins TRBV2 to TRBJ2-5; a weak D match, TRBD2 (5 bases). The CDR3 sequence is 15 residues long. Germline lookup yields CDR1 SNHLY and CDR2 FYNNEI. V lost 2 bases and J 5 bases, leaving 15 bases between the germline ends. This CDR3 reads CASSEFRGDGETQYF. CDR3 in DNA: TGTGCCAGCAGTGAATTCCGGGGTGACGGGGAGACCCAGTACTTC.

The J gene is TRBJ2-2, the V gene TRBV30; weak D call: TRBD1 (6 bases). The CDR3 length is 12 residues. Germline V CDR1 and CDR2: GTSNPN, SVGIG (reference sequence). The V end lost 7 bases, the J end lost 2 bases, and 8 bases lay between the germline ends. The CDR3 nucleotides read TGTGCCTTAGGGGGAAACACCGGGGAGCTGTTTTTT. Its translation: CALGGNTGELFF.

V gene TRBV6-5 combines with J gene TRBJ2-7, with 10 bases fitting TRBD2. J gave up 4 bases and V 7 bases, and 4 bases lay outside the gene matches. The CDR3 has 13 amino acids. Germline V gene lookup returns CDR1 MNHEY and CDR2 SVGAGI. The CDR3 sequence is CASIPSGSYEQYF. The CDR3 coding sequence is TGTGCCAGCATACCTAGCGGGAGTTACGAGCAGTACTTC.

V gene TRBV28 combines with J gene TRBJ1-1; D possibly corresponds to TRBD1 (5 bases). This CDR3 is 12 amino acids long. Germline V gives CDR1 MDHEN, CDR2 SYDVKM. Trimming stripped 7 bases from V and 4 bases from J, with 10 bases between. The CDR3: CASTSGVTEAFF. CDR3 nucleotide sequence: TGTGCCAGCACATCGGGGGTCACTGAAGCTTTCTTT.

The gene calls are TRBV9 and TRBJ2-1; TRBD2 matches 9 bases. V gave up 4 bases and J gave up 5 bases; unmatched junction bases: 7. Germline assignment: CDR1 SGDLS and CDR2 YYNGEE. CDR3 length: 15 residues. CDR3 residues: CASSPRLAVHNEQFF. The CDR3 DNA reads TGTGCCAGCAGCCCCCGACTAGCGGTCCACAATGAGCAGTTCTTC.

This chain joins TRBV29-1 and TRBJ2-1, with 14 bases that match TRBD2. V was pared by 7 bases and J by 0 bases, with 5 bases of the junction left unmatched. CDR3 size: 16 residues. Germline lookup yields CDR1 SQVTM and CDR2 ANQGSEA. CDR3 sequence (DNA): TGCAGCGCTGGGACTAGCGGGAGTGGCTCCTACAATGAGCAGTTCTTC. This translates into CSAGTSGSGSYNEQFF.